What follows is one T cell receptor beta chain and its context. Its antigen is as yet unknown. MiXCR, run by TCRdb on the reads, gives a single entry per CDR3 protein. The repertoire holds about 570,000 distinct CDR3 sequences, with 40% as singletons. The source of the sample is a study of T cell repertoires in cytomegalovirus infection. Across the study: Shared public TCR beta signatures pointed to both CMV infection and a matching HLA type.

Study observations and caveats: Across the ex vivo response, the dominant clonotypes were HLA-C-restricted CMV-specific TCR beta clonotypes. Cumulated frequencies of public TCR beta families served to identify carriers of CMV plus the relevant HLA.

CDR1 SGHVS and CDR2 FNYEAQ come from the germline V gene. Trimming at V came to 6 bases and at J to 2 bases, leaving 8 bases not matched to a gene. This CDR3 region has 15 residues. The sequence was collected from a human donor in good health (CMV status not recorded). Some clones in this sample may be carry-over from other donors' samples. This chain links TRBV7-6 with TRBJ2-3; 7 bases are shared with TRBD1. This material consisted of cultured PBMCs, taken from culture after CMV antigen stimulation. DNA of the CDR3: TGTGCCAGCAGGCAAAACAGGGGACACACAGATACGCAGTATTTT. It codes for CASRQNRGHTDTQYF. The whole variable domain, remainder taken from reference TRBV7-6 and TRBJ2-3, is GAGVSQSPRYKVTKRGQDVALRCDPISGHVSLYWYRQALGQGPEFLTYFNYEAQQDKSGLPNDRFSAERPEGSISTLTIQRTEQRDSAMYRCASRQNRGHTDTQYFGPGTRLTVL.